The 24 T cell receptor beta chains in this list originate from one sample, sequenced in a study of CD4+ T cells in melanoma. Clones were read by immunoSEQ multiplex PCR, and TCRdb kept only the in-frame ones, dropping some. The table records some 110,000 clones, 80% to 95% of them present only once. What was sequenced was peripheral blood. The receptors were gathered from a human donor with melanoma.

This clone has only one observation. The chain uses TRBV6-4 and TRBJ2-1; tentatively, D is TRBD1 or TRBD2 (6 bases each). Germline values: CDR1 MRHNA, CDR2 SNTAGT. Trimming took off 0 bases at V and 2 bases at J, with 8 bases between the two ends. The CDR3 is 15 residues long. CDR3 residues: CASSDSGGAYNEQFF. In nucleotides, the CDR3 is TGTGCCAGCAGTGACTCGGGGGGCGCCTACAATGAGCAGTTCTTC.

This sequence joins TRBV28 and TRBJ2-2, with 9 bases that match TRBD1. Germline V CDR1 and CDR2: MDHEN, SYDVKM. The CDR3 runs 16 residues. After removal of 1 base from V and 6 bases from J, the junction contained 6 bases not matched to a gene. The CDR3 protein is CASSLLGTGSPGELFF. CDR3 bases: TGTGCCAGCAGTTTATTGGGGACAGGGTCCCCCGGGGAGCTGTTTTTT.

The chain combines TRBV27 with TRBJ1-5; D possibly corresponds to TRBD1 (5 bases). This CDR3 is 15 amino acids long. Germline values: CDR1 MNHEY, CDR2 SMNVEV (reference sequence). Trimming cost V 7 bases and J 6 bases, with 19 bases left between them. CDR3 region: CASNWEQEKRQPQHF. The CDR3, as DNA: TGTGCCAGCAATTGGGAACAGGAGAAACGTCAGCCCCAGCATTTT.

The chain uses TRBV6-6 and TRBJ1-2; no clear D gene. V was clipped by 2 bases and J by 8 bases, with 15 bases between them. CDR3 length: 14 residues. From germline, CDR1 is MNHNY and CDR2 SVGAGI (reference sequence). CDR3 region: CASSYGRRAIGYTF. CDR3 coding DNA: TGTGCCAGCAGTTACGGGCGGAGGGCGATCGGCTACACCTTC.

The chain carries TRBV5-8 and TRBJ2-2, with a weak D call TRBD1 (5 bases). The V gene's germline CDR1 is SGHTS and CDR2 YDEGEE. V was cut by 4 bases and J by 5 bases, with 9 bases left in between. The CDR3 spans 13 residues. The DNA of the CDR3 is TGTGCCAGCAGCCTGGACAATACCGGGGAGCTGTTTTTT. Its translation is CASSLDNTGELFF.

The chain uses TRBV10-3 and TRBJ2-3; D possibly corresponds to TRBD2 (6 bases). The CDR3 totals 13 residues. Germline lookup yields CDR1 ENHRY and CDR2 SYGVKD. The V and J ends lost 0 bases and 5 bases respectively, with 6 bases between them. CDR3: CAISESGGDTQYF. DNA for the CDR3: TGTGCCATCAGTGAGTCGGGGGGAGATACGCAGTATTTT.

The rearrangement uses TRBV7-2 and TRBJ2-5; D is perhaps TRBD2 (6 bases). CDR3 size: 13 residues. V gave up 5 bases and J gave up 4 bases, with 11 bases separating them. Germline lookup yields CDR1 SGHTA and CDR2 FQGNSA. For the CDR3, the DNA is TGTGCCAGCAGCCGGGACGGGGGAGAGACCCAGTACTTC. Encoded protein: CASSRDGGETQYF.

The CDR3: CASRAGGWNTEAFF. The CDR3 coding sequence is TGTGCCAGCAGAGCAGGGGGTTGGAACACTGAAGCTTTCTTT. This chain joins TRBV9 and TRBJ1-1; TRBD1 matches 7 bases. V shed 5 bases and J 1 base; nucleotides not matched to a gene: 5. The germline CDR1 and CDR2 sequences are SGDLS and YYNGEE. The CDR3 covers 14 residues.

V gene TRBV18 combines with J gene TRBJ2-7, with a tentative D call TRBD2 (5 bases). Deletions cut 0 bases from V and 2 bases from J, with 11 bases between. The CDR3 extends over 15 amino acids. Germline V gene sequence: CDR1 KGHSH, CDR2 LQKENI. In DNA, the CDR3 is TGTGCCAGCTCACCACCCGGAATCGGGGCCTACGAGCAGTACTTC. This codes for CASSPPGIGAYEQYF.

V gene TRBV7-6 combines with J gene TRBJ2-2; 8 nucleotides align to TRBD1. Trimming removed 1 base from V and 5 bases from J; junction bases left unmatched: 3. The germline CDR1 and CDR2 sequences are SGHVS and FNYEAQ. The CDR3 consists of 15 residues. The CDR3 DNA reads as TGTGCCAGCAGCTTAGGGCAGGGGGCGACCGGGGAGCTGTTTTTT. Protein: CASSLGQGATGELFF.

The CDR3 spells CASSSTGSGNTIYF. For the CDR3, the DNA is TGCGCCAGCAGCTCCACAGGGAGCGGAAACACCATATATTTT. The genes are TRBV5-1 and TRBJ1-3, with a tentative D call TRBD1 (6 bases). Germline V gene sequence: CDR1 SGHRS, CDR2 YFSETQ. V shed 3 bases and J shed 4 bases, with 11 bases lying between them. The CDR3 extends over 14 amino acids.

The J gene is TRBJ2-5, the V gene TRBV7-2, with D possibly TRBD2 on 5 matching bases. CDR1 and CDR2 (germline): SGHTA, FQGNSA. CDR3 length: 12 residues. V gave up 4 bases and J gave up 11 bases, with 14 bases separating them. CDR3 protein: CASSSIPWEQYF. The CDR3 DNA sequence: TGTGCCAGCAGCTCGATACCGTGGGAGCAGTACTTC.

The chain combines TRBV5-1 with TRBJ1-1, with 10 bases aligning to TRBD1. The CDR3 consists of 14 residues. CDR1 is SGHRS and CDR2 is YFSETQ in the germline V gene. V was pared by 4 bases and J by 8 bases, with 8 bases of the junction left unmatched. This chain's CDR3 is CASSLPGQGREAFF. The DNA for the CDR3 is TGCGCCAGCAGCCTCCCGGGACAGGGGAGGGAAGCTTTCTTT. The variable domain in full, with the rest retrieved from reference TRBV5-1 and TRBJ1-1, is KAGVTQTPRYLIKTRGQQVTLSCSPISGHRSVSWYQQTPGQGLQFLFEYFSETQRNKGNFPGRFSGRQFSNSRSEMNVSTLELGDSALYLCASSLPGQGREAFFGQGTRLTVV.

The rearrangement uses TRBV28 and TRBJ2-7, with TRBD1 matching over 9 bases. CDR3 size: 14 residues. CDR1 is MDHEN and CDR2 is SYDVKM in the germline V gene. V was pared by 4 bases and J by 2 bases, with 3 bases of the junction left unmatched. CDR3 amino acids: CASSSRDRAYEQYF. The CDR3 nucleotides read TGTGCCAGCAGTTCCCGGGACAGGGCCTACGAGCAGTACTTC.

This sequence joins TRBV6-1 and TRBJ1-5, with D maybe TRBD1 (5 bases). The V gene's germline CDR1 is MNHNS and CDR2 SASEGT. This CDR3 contains 16 residues. V lost 3 bases and J lost 2, with 14 bases in between. Here the CDR3 DNA reads TGTGCCAGCAGTGAGGGGCCACCTCGGGGCAATCAGCCCCAGCATTTT. This gives the protein CASSEGPPRGNQPQHF.

V gene TRBV18 combines with J gene TRBJ1-2, with D possibly TRBD1 on 6 matching bases. The CDR3 loop spans 14 amino acids. V lost 3 bases and J lost 5, with 13 bases in between. Germline CDR1 is KGHSH and CDR2 is LQKENI. The CDR3 sequence: CASSPDRRGYGYTF. The DNA of the CDR3 is TGTGCCAGCTCACCTGACAGGCGTGGGTATGGCTACACCTTC.

The chain recombines TRBV4-2 with TRBJ2-1; D possibly corresponds to TRBD2 (5 bases). CDR3 size: 16 residues. Per the germline V gene, CDR1 is LGHNA and CDR2 is YNFKEQ. V was cut by 0 bases and J by 1 base, with 10 bases left in between. CDR3 protein: CASSQDQADSYNEQFF. In DNA, the CDR3 is TGTGCCAGCAGCCAAGATCAAGCGGATTCCTACAATGAGCAGTTCTTC.

On this clone itself: Different DNA sequences within this sample yield the same CDR3. The gene calls are TRBV29-1 and TRBJ2-5; D is undetermined. The CDR3 contains 10 residues. The V and J ends lost 4 bases and 4 bases respectively, with 4 bases between them. Per the germline V gene, CDR1 is SQVTM and CDR2 is ANQGSEA. The CDR3 is CSVVRETQYF. CDR3 DNA: TGCAGCGTTGTTAGAGAGACCCAGTACTTC.

The chain is built from TRBV7-3 and TRBJ2-3; the D is unclear. This CDR3 has 12 amino acids. Germline V gene sequence: CDR1 SGHTA, CDR2 FQGTGA. Trimming left V 0 bases short and J 5 bases short, with 3 bases between. The CDR3 region has the DNA TGTGCCAGCAGCTTAACGGGAGATACGCAGTATTTT. This gives the protein CASSLTGDTQYF.

V gene TRBV5-1 combines with J gene TRBJ1-2; 12 positions match TRBD1. Germline CDR1 is SGHRS and CDR2 is YFSETQ. The V and J ends lost 5 bases and 13 bases, in that order; junction bases with no gene match: 15. This CDR3 comprises 15 residues. The CDR3 here is CASRNPGQGAPSCTF. CDR3 DNA sequence: TGCGCCAGCAGGAATCCGGGACAGGGGGCTCCCAGTTGCACCTTC. The full variable domain, with the rest looked up from reference TRBV5-1 and TRBJ1-2, is KAGVTQTPRYLIKTRGQQVTLSCSPISGHRSVSWYQQTPGQGLQFLFEYFSETQRNKGNFPGRFSGRQFSNSRSEMNVSTLELGDSALYLCASRNPGQGAPSCTFGSGTRLTVV.

The chain joins TRBV18 to TRBJ1-1, with D maybe TRBD1 (5 bases). This CDR3 comprises 14 residues. V lost 5 bases and J lost 3, with 13 bases in between. From germline, CDR1 is KGHSH and CDR2 LQKENI. The CDR3 protein is CASSMDKTYTEAFF. The CDR3 DNA follows: TGTGCCAGCTCAATGGACAAGACGTACACTGAAGCTTTCTTT.

The CDR3 nucleotides are TGTGCCTGGAGTGTTGGGGAGCCTGGAAACACCATATATTTT. It encodes CAWSVGEPGNTIYF. V is TRBV30 and J is TRBJ1-3; D gene unclear. Trimming left V 0 bases short and J 2 bases short, with 8 bases between. This CDR3 spans 14 amino acids. The germline V gene has CDR1 GTSNPN and CDR2 SVGIG (reference sequence).

A remark on this clone: Mismatch with germline at one junction end may stem from a read error. The rearrangement uses TRBV5-1 and TRBJ2-3; D ambiguous. This CDR3 has 14 residues. Germline assignment: CDR1 SGHRS and CDR2 YFSETQ. CDR3 sequence: CASGLRPEPDTQYF. The CDR3 DNA reads TGCGCCAGCGGCTTGCGTCCGGAACCAGATACGCAGTATTTT.

This clone was seen more than once but under ten times. The chain joins TRBV11-2 to TRBJ1-3; the D gene is possibly TRBD1 (6 bases). The V and J ends lost 5 bases and 0 bases respectively, with 17 bases between them. Germline V gives CDR1 SGHAT, CDR2 FQNNGV. This CDR3 has 17 amino acids. The CDR3 region is CASSPARGALSGNTIYF. The DNA for the CDR3 is TGTGCCAGCAGCCCGGCACGGGGGGCCCTCTCTGGAAACACCATATATTTT.